The rows below give T cell receptor beta chains drawn from one sample of a study of shared clonotypes between healthy human individuals. The table came from immunoSEQ multiplex PCR; TCRdb's copy has only in-frame clones and leaves some out. The repertoire holds over a million clones, with 70% to 80% as singletons. Sequenced sample: memory CD4+ T cells from PBMCs. These receptor sequences come from a man between 18 and 35 years old in good health. Some clones in this sample may be carry-over from other donors' samples. The CDR3 runs from the conserved cysteine through the conserved F or W. A D gene is named only where the DNA matches it firmly. For some rows the clone size is stated as once, few or many, or as a class when expanded; others skip it.

size	J	V	D	DNA	CDR3
once	TRBJ1-5	TRBV5-8	.	TGTGCCAGCAGCTTGCAAGGCCCGTCGCAGCATTTT	CASSLQGPSQHF
.	TRBJ2-3	TRBV6-6	.	TGTGCCAGCACCTCCGTAGATACGCAGTATTTT	CASTSVDTQYF
few	TRBJ1-1	TRBV5-4	.	TGTGCCAGCAGCACAGCCAAGGGAGGTTACACTGAAGCTTTCTTT	CASSTAKGGYTEAFF
.	TRBJ1-5	TRBV28	TRBD1	TGTGCCAGCAGCCAAGACCTCGCCAGGGGGCGCCGGCAGCCCCAGCATTTT	CASSQDLARGRRQPQHF
many	TRBJ1-1	TRBV6-6	.	TGTGCCAGCAGTTACTCCACAGCGAACACTGAAGCTTTCTTT	CASSYSTANTEAFF
.	TRBJ2-1	TRBV4-1	.	TGCGCCAGCAGCCAAGTAGATCTCCTCCCTCACCCCAATGAGCAGTTCTTC	CASSQVDLLPHPNEQFF
.	TRBJ2-7	TRBV5-4	TRBD2	TGTGCCAGCAGCCCAGAGGGACTAGCCGACTACGAGCAGTACTTC	CASSPEGLADYEQYF
.	TRBJ1-1	TRBV28	.	TGTGCCAGCAGTCCGCGGGCCGTTCGGGCTTTCTTT	CASSPRAVRAFF
.	TRBJ2-1	TRBV5-1	TRBD2	TGCGCCAGCAGCAGGGGACTAGCGGACGATTCCTACAATGAGCAGTTCTTC	CASSRGLADDSYNEQFF
.	TRBJ2-1	TRBV7-3	.	TGTGCCAGCAGCCTTTACATCACGGACGCCAATGAGCAGTTCTTC	CASSLYITDANEQFF
.	TRBJ1-2	TRBV10-3	.	TGTGCATCTCGTGGGACGCAGCGGGGCTACACCTTC	CASRGTQRGYTF
.	TRBJ2-1	TRBV7-9	.	TGTGCCAGCAGCTCTGACCGGGACTCCTTCTACAATGAGCAGTTCTTC	CASSSDRDSFYNEQFF
.	TRBJ2-7	TRBV28	.	TGTGCCAGCAGTTTATCCCGGGCCCAGGACTACGAGCAGTACTTC	CASSLSRAQDYEQYF
once	TRBJ1-1	TRBV28	.	TGTGCCAGCAGCCGCGGACGCCCGAACACTGAAGCTTTCTTT	CASSRGRPNTEAFF
once	TRBJ2-7	TRBV7-6	.	TGTGCCAGCAGCCGGTTAGACCGGGCCGAAAACTACGAGCAGTACTTC	CASSRLDRAENYEQYF
.	TRBJ1-2	TRBV7-2	.	TGTGCCAGCAGCTTAGGAGGGAGCGGGAATGGCTACACCTTC	CASSLGGSGNGYTF
.	TRBJ2-7	TRBV10-3	.	TGTGCCATCAGCCGAGCTCTCGCCGACAGAGACTACGAGCAGTACTTC	CAISRALADRDYEQYF
.	TRBJ2-7	TRBV30	.	TGTGCCTGGAGGGGGACCGTCGTCGTAGGCGAGCAGTACTTC	CAWRGTVVVGEQYF
.	TRBJ1-1	TRBV7-3	.	TGTGCCAGCAGCCTTGGTAGGCAGGACACTGAAGCTTTCTTT	CASSLGRQDTEAFF
.	TRBJ1-1	TRBV6-5	TRBD1	TGTGCCAGCGGAAGGGGGCCTATCACTGAAGCTTTCTTT	CASGRGPITEAFF
.	TRBJ1-1	TRBV2	TRBD1	TGTGCCAGCAGTAACAGGGGGCGGAACACTGAAGCTTTCTTT	CASSNRGRNTEAFF
.	TRBJ2-3	TRBV2	.	TGTGCCAGCAGTGAAGCCCCCGGGGGCGGCACAGATACGCAGTATTTT	CASSEAPGGGTDTQYF
.	TRBJ2-5	TRBV2	TRBD2	TGTGCCAGCAGTTTCCAGCGGGAGTTAGGGGAGACCCAGTACTTC	CASSFQRELGETQYF
.	TRBJ2-5	TRBV12-5	TRBD2	TGTGCTAGTGGTTACGGGGGGATGGGAGAGACCCAGTACTTC	CASGYGGMGETQYF
.	TRBJ2-7	TRBV29-1	TRBD1	TGCAGCTGCCAGGGACAGGCCTACGAGCAGTACTTC	CSCQGQAYEQYF
.	TRBJ2-2	TRBV5-4	.	TGTGCCAGCAGCTTGTATGGGGGGTCGAACACCGGGGAGCTGTTTTTT	CASSLYGGSNTGELFF
.	TRBJ2-7	TRBV27	.	TGTGCCAGCAGTTTATCGGGGTCCGTATCCGAGCAGTACTTC	CASSLSGSVSEQYF
.	TRBJ2-3	TRBV14	TRBD1	TGTGCCAGCAGCAGAGACAGGGCCAATACGCAGTATTTT	CASSRDRANTQYF